This T cell receptor (beta chain) was sequenced in a study of T-cell memory formation after mild COVID-19. Regarding the study as a whole: Prior to infection, memory already included some responding clones, suggesting cross-reactive memory joined.

5'RACE primed from the constant segment yielded TCR alpha and TCR beta cDNA libraries bearing sample barcodes and UMIs. In TCRdb, the 5' RACE reads were re-called with MiXCR into one record per CDR3 protein. This sample yields hundreds of thousands of distinct CDR3 sequences, of which about 15% are seen a single time; about 22% belongs to the top ten. Remarks on this clonotype: Its matching antigen is unknown.

The sequenced material came from PBMCs or a T cell subset sorted from them (not recorded which). This clonotype originated in a young man who had mild COVID-19 (a few samples of this study predate the infection). Cell type and time point are not known.

As DNA, the CDR3 is TGTGCCACCAGTGATTTGGGTAGTGGGCGGCGCAACACCGGGGAGCTGTTTTTT. Protein sequence: CATSDLGSGRRNTGELFF. The J gene is TRBJ2-2, the V gene TRBV24-1; D ambiguous. From germline, CDR1 is KGHDR and CDR2 SFDVKD. The CDR3 is 18 amino acids. V shed 0 bases and J shed 2 bases, with 15 bases lying between them.